The T cell receptor beta chain described here comes from a study of blood T cell repertoires in COVID-19. Study at large: The cDNA or gDNA used as material had been derived from T cells, B-cell-depleted T cells, or PBMCs.

This table comes from immunoSEQ multiplex PCR, and its TCRdb copy is limited to in-frame clones, with some not included. This sample has about 70,000 clones, with 86% found just once. The specimen sequenced was peripheral blood. The clonotype originates from a man between 70 and 80 years old with active COVID-19.

In DNA, the CDR3 is TGTGCCAGCACCCCCGGGACTAGCGGGACGGGGGAGCAGTTCTTC. It specifies CASTPGTSGTGEQFF. The chain is built from TRBV7-9 and TRBJ2-1; 13 bases line up with TRBD2. Germline V CDR1 and CDR2: SEHNR, FQNEAQ (reference sequence). The CDR3 loop spans 15 amino acids. V lost 7 bases and J lost 10; bases outside the gene matches: 10.